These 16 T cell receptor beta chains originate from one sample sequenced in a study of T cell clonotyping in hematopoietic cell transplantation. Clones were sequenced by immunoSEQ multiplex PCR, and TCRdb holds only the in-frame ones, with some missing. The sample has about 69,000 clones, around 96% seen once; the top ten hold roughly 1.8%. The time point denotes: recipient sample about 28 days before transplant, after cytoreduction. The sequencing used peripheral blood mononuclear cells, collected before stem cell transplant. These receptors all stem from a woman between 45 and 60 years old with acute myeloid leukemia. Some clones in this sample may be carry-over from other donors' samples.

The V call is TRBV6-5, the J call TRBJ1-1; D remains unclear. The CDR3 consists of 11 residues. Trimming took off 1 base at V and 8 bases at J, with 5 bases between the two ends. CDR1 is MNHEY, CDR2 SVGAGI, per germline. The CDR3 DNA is TGTGCCAGCAGTTACTTAGGGGAAGCTTTCTTT. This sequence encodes CASSYLGEAFF.

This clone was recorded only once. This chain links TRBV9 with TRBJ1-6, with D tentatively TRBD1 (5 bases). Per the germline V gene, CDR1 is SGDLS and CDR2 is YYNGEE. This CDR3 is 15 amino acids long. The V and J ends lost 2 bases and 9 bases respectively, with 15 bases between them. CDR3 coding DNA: TGTGCCAGCAGCGTCCGGGGCGCAGGAGTTTCACCCCTCCACTTT. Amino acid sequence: CASSVRGAGVSPLHF. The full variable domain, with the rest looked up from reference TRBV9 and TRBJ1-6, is DSGVTQTPKHLITATGQRVTLRCSPRSGDLSVYWYQQSLDQGLQFLIQYYNGEERAKGNILERFSAQQFPDLHSELNLSSLELGDSALYFCASSVRGAGVSPLHFGNGTRLTVT.

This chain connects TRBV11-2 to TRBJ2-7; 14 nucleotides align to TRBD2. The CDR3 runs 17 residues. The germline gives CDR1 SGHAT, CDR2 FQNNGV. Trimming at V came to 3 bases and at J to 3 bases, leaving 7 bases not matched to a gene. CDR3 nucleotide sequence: TGTGCCAGCAGCTTTGGGACTAGCGGGAGAGGGGTCTACGAGCAGTACTTC. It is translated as CASSFGTSGRGVYEQYF. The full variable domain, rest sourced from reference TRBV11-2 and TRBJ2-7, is EAGVAQSPRYKIIEKRQSVAFWCNPISGHATLYWYQQILGQGPKLLIQFQNNGVVDDSQLPKDRFSAERLKGVDSTLKIQPAKLEDSAVYLCASSFGTSGRGVYEQYFGPGTRLTVT.

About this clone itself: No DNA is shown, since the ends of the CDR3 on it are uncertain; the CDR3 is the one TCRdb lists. CDR3 in amino acids: CASSSSGLAGASTDTQYF. This chain connects TRBV28 to TRBJ2-3; the tabulated D call, TRBD2, remains unverified against the DNA. Including both end residues, the CDR3 is 18 amino acids long. Germline V lookup: CDR1 MDHEN, CDR2 SYDVKM.

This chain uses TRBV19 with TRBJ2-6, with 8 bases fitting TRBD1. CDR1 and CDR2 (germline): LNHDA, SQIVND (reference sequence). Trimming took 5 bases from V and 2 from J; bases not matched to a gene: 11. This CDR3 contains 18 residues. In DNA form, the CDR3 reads TGTGCCAGTAGTGTGAGGACAGGGTACAGTGCTGGGGCCAACGTCCTGACTTTC. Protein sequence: CASSVRTGYSAGANVLTF.

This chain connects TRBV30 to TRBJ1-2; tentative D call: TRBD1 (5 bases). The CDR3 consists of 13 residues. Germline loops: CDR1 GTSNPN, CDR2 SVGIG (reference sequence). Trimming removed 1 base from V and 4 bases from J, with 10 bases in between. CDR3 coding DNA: TGTGCCTGGAGTGCTGGGGGGGGCTATGGCTACACCTTC. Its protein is CAWSAGGGYGYTF.

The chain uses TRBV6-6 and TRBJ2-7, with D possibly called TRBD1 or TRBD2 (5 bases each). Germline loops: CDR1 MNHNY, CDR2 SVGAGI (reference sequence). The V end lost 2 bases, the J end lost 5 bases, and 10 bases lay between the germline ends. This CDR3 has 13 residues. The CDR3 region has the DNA TGTGCCAGCAGTTACGGCCAGGGAGACGAGCAGTACTTC. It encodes CASSYGQGDEQYF.

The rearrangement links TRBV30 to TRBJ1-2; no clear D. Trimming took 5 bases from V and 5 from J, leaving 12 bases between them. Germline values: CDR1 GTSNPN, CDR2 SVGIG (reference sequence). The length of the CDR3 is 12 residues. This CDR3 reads CAWGRRDYGYTF. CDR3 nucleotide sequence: TGTGCCTGGGGACGAAGGGATTATGGCTACACCTTC.

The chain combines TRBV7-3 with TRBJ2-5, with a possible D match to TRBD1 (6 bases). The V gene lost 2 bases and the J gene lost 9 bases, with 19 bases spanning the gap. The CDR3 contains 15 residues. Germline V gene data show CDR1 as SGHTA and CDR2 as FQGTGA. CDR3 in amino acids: CASSLPYAGAGAQYF. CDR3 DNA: TGTGCCAGCAGCTTACCCTACGCAGGGGCCGGGGCCCAGTACTTC.

The DNA of the CDR3 is TGTGCCAGCAGAAAGGAGTATACGCAGTATTTT. This translates into CASRKEYTQYF. V is TRBV7-8 and J is TRBJ2-3; D is undetermined. The CDR3 totals 11 residues. V lost 6 bases to trimming and J lost 7 bases, with 8 bases between them. The germline V gene has CDR1 SGHVS and CDR2 FQNEAQ.

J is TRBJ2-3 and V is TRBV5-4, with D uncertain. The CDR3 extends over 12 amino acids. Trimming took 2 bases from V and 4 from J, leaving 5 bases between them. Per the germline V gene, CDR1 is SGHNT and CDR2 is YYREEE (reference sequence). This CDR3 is CASSFSPDTQYF. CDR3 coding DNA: TGTGCCAGCAGCTTCAGCCCAGATACGCAGTATTTT.

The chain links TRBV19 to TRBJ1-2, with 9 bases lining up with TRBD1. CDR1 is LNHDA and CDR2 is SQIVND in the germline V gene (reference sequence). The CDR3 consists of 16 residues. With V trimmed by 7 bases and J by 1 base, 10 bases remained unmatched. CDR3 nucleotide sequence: TGTGCCAGTACGACCGGGGGGACAGGGTATAACTATGGCTACACCTTC. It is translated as CASTTGGTGYNYGYTF. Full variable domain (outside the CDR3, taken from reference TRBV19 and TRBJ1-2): DGGITQSPKYLFRKEGQNVTLSCEQNLNHDAMYWYRQDPGQGLRLIYYSQIVNDFQKGDIAEGYSVSREKKESFPLTVTSAQKNPTAFYLCASTTGGTGYNYGYTFGSGTRLTVV.

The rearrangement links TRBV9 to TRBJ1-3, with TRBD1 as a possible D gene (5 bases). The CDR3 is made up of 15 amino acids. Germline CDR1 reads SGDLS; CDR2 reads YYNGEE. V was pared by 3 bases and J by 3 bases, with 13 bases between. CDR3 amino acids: CASSARDWSGNTIYF. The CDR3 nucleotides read TGTGCCAGCAGCGCGCGGGACTGGAGTGGAAACACCATATATTTT.

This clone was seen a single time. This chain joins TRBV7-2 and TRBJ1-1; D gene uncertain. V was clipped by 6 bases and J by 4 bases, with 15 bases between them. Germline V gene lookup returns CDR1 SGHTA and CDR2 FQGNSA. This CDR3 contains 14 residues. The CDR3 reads CASSRLSGATEAFF. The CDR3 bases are TGTGCCAGCAGTAGACTTTCAGGAGCCACTGAAGCTTTCTTT. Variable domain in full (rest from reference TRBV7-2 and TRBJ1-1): GAGVSQSPSNKVTEKGKDVELRCDPISGHTALYWYRQSLGQGLEFLIYFQGNSAPDKSGLPSDRFSAERTGGSVSTLTIQRTQQEDSAVYLCASSRLSGATEAFFGQGTRLTVV.

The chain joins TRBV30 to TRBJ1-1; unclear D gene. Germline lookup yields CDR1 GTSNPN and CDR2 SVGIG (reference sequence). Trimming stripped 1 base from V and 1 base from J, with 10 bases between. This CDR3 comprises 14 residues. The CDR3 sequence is CAWSAIVRNTEAFF. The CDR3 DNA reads TGTGCCTGGAGTGCCATAGTAAGGAACACTGAAGCTTTCTTT.

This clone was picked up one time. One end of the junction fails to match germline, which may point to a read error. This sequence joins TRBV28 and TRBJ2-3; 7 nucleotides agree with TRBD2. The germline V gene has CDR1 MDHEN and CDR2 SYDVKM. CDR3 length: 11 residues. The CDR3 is CASRDLADQIF. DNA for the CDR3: TGTGCCAGCAGGGATCTAGCGGACCAGATTTTT.